The rows below give T cell receptor beta chains drawn from one sample of a study of CD8+ T cells in alopecia areata. TCRdb keeps only in-frame clones here, not all; method: immunoSEQ multiplex PCR. This repertoire shows around 190,000 clones, about 56% found once; its top ten account for approximately 4.9%. What was sequenced was CD8+ T cells sorted from blood. Receptors were obtained from a human donor in good health. CDR3s include the opening cysteine and the closing phenylalanine or tryptophan. Fields, in order: V gene, D gene, clone size, J gene, CDR3 length, CDR3 protein, CDR3 DNA. A D gene is named only where the DNA matches it firmly. The size field is filled for only some rows; it gives once, few, many or a size class.

V: TRBV11-2
D: NA
size: NA
J: TRBJ2-7
length: 11
CDR3: CASRDMGEQYF
DNA: TGTGCCAGCAGGGACATGGGCGAGCAGTACTTC

V: TRBV14
D: NA
size: NA
J: TRBJ1-5
length: 14
CDR3: CASSQVSGEQPQHF
DNA: TGTGCCAGCAGCCAAGTGAGCGGGGAACAGCCCCAGCATTTT

V: TRBV13
D: TRBD1
size: NA
J: TRBJ2-7
length: 14
CDR3: CASSSGTGLDEQYF
DNA: TGTGCCAGCAGTTCCGGGACAGGGTTGGACGAGCAGTACTTC

V: TRBV29-1
D: TRBD1
size: few
J: TRBJ2-2
length: 13
CDR3: CSANRGNTGELFF
DNA: TGCAGCGCGAACAGGGGTAACACCGGGGAGCTGTTTTTT

V: TRBV7-8
D: NA
size: NA
J: TRBJ1-2
length: 16
CDR3: CASSPRWARRSYGYTF
DNA: TGTGCCAGCAGCCCAAGGTGGGCTCGGCGGAGCTATGGCTACACCTTC

V: TRBV9
D: NA
size: NA
J: TRBJ1-3
length: 13
CDR3: CASSVDARNTIYF
DNA: TGTGCCAGCAGCGTAGATGCCCGAAACACCATATATTTT

V: TRBV30
D: NA
size: NA
J: TRBJ1-4
length: 10
CDR3: CAWKKGELFF
DNA: TGTGCCTGGAAAAAGGGGGAACTGTTTTTT

V: TRBV27
D: NA
size: NA
J: TRBJ2-3
length: 15
CDR3: CASSLIRGGTDTQYF
DNA: TGTGCCAGCAGTTTAATTCGCGGGGGCACAGATACGCAGTATTTT

V: TRBV29-1
D: NA
size: few
J: TRBJ2-2
length: 15
CDR3: CSVEDGSSNTGELFF
DNA: TGCAGCGTTGAGGACGGGTCCTCGAACACCGGGGAGCTGTTTTTT

V: TRBV20-1
D: NA
size: NA
J: TRBJ2-7
length: 11
CDR3: CSAPQAYEQYF
DNA: TGCAGTGCTCCCCAGGCCTACGAGCAGTACTTC

V: TRBV19
D: NA
size: few
J: TRBJ2-1
length: 14
CDR3: CASSIAGFHNEQFF
DNA: TGTGCCAGTAGTATAGCGGGGTTCCACAATGAGCAGTTCTTC

V: TRBV7-8
D: TRBD1
size: NA
J: TRBJ1-1
length: 16
CDR3: CASSPRTGVANTEAFF
DNA: TGTGCCAGCAGCCCGAGGACAGGGGTTGCGAACACTGAAGCTTTCTTT

V: TRBV30
D: TRBD1
size: NA
J: TRBJ1-3
length: 16
CDR3: CAWPDRGWISGNTIYF
DNA: TGTGCCTGGCCCGACAGGGGATGGATCTCTGGAAACACCATATATTTT

V: TRBV5-1
D: NA
size: NA
J: TRBJ1-2
length: 14
CDR3: CASSPGEANYGYTF
DNA: TGCGCCAGCAGCCCGGGGGAAGCGAACTATGGCTACACCTTC

V: TRBV4-1
D: NA
size: NA
J: TRBJ2-7
length: 12
CDR3: CASSQGGYEQYF
DNA: TGCGCCAGCAGCCAAGGGGGGTACGAGCAGTACTTC

V: TRBV29-1
D: NA
size: NA
J: TRBJ2-7
length: 11
CDR3: CSVELGYEQYF
DNA: TGCAGCGTTGAACTGGGCTACGAGCAGTACTTC

V: TRBV7-2
D: NA
size: few
J: TRBJ1-2
length: 14
CDR3: CASSFRDGNYGYTF
DNA: TGTGCCAGCAGCTTCCGGGACGGGAACTATGGCTACACCTTC